The next 27 T cell receptor beta chains were all read from a single sample in a study of CD8 T cells in ankylosing spondylitis (dated by TCRdb to 2016 to 2017). Library prep was done by 5' RACE. These reads were obtained on an Illumina HiSeq 2500. TCRdb's own reprocessing of the public reads used fastp at Q25 and MiXCR and kept productive beta chains. Under each unique CDR3 protein, matching rows form one entry showing the most common genes and DNA. Counted in this sample were some 800,000 distinct CDR3 sequences; over 9.5% of them appeared once. Clones ranked in the top ten supply 0.45% to 0.6% of the sample. Study-level results and caveats: Blood from ankylosing spondylitis patients appeared to be characterized by a TCR beta motif made up of seven or eight highly homologous amino acid variants.

Antigens for these TCRs are unknown. The sequencing input was blood, either unsorted or a sorted T cell fraction (not recorded which). Receptors were obtained from a male donor with ankylosing spondylitis.

The V and J genes are TRBV18 and TRBJ2-7; D may be TRBD2 (6 bases). V dropped 2 bases and J dropped 0 bases, with 14 bases sitting between them. CDR3 size: 16 residues. Germline CDR1 is KGHSH and CDR2 is LQKENI. CDR3 nucleotides: TGTGCCAGCTCACCAGGGGGGATTCTGCGCTCCTACGAGCAGTACTTC. Translated, it gives CASSPGGILRSYEQYF.

J is TRBJ2-7 and V is TRBV28, with 7 positions matching TRBD2. From germline, CDR1 is MDHEN and CDR2 SYDVKM. This CDR3 contains 18 residues. After removal of 5 bases from V and 2 bases from J, the junction contained 18 bases not matched to a gene. CDR3 nucleotide sequence: TGTGCCAGCAGTCTTGAAAACCGCGGGAGCGGGTGGACCTACGAGCAGTACTTC. Protein: CASSLENRGSGWTYEQYF. Complete variable domain (other parts from reference TRBV28 and TRBJ2-7): DVKVTQSSRYLVKRTGEKVFLECVQDMDHENMFWYRQDPGLGLRLIYFSYDVKMKEKGDIPEGYSVSREKKERFSLILESASTNQTSMYLCASSLENRGSGWTYEQYFGPGTRLTVT.

At least ten counts were recorded for this clonotype. This rearrangement joins TRBV11-2 to TRBJ1-1; no clear D. Trimming pared 6 bases from V and 1 base from J, leaving 12 bases between. The CDR3 is made up of 14 amino acids. The germline V gene encodes CDR1 SGHAT and CDR2 FQNNGV. DNA of the CDR3: TGTGCCAGCAGAACGCCCGGTAGGAACACTGAAGCTTTCTTT. Translated, it gives CASRTPGRNTEAFF.

This clonotype was counted only a few times. The chain couples TRBV11-2 to TRBJ2-7; 11 bases fit TRBD2. The CDR3 extends over 15 amino acids. The V gene end was trimmed by 5 bases and the J gene end by 2 bases; junction bases not matched to a gene: 5. The germline gives CDR1 SGHAT, CDR2 FQNNGV. This CDR3 reads CASSPSGGLAYEQYF. The CDR3 DNA reads TGTGCCAGCAGCCCTAGCGGGGGGCTAGCCTACGAGCAGTACTTC.

The rearrangement uses TRBV5-4 and TRBJ1-3; 7 nucleotides line up with TRBD1. The V gene end was trimmed by 0 bases and the J gene end by 7 bases; junction bases not matched to a gene: 4. Germline-derived CDR1 and CDR2 are SGHNT and YYREEE (reference sequence). This CDR3 region has 14 residues. The CDR3 bases are TGTGCCAGCAGCTTGGAAAGACAGGGCAACACCATATATTTT. It specifies CASSLERQGNTIYF.

The chain links TRBV11-3 to TRBJ2-1; D gene ambiguous. Germline V gives CDR1 SGHNT, CDR2 YENEEA. The CDR3 covers 13 residues. Trimming cost V 0 bases and J 8 bases, with 8 bases left between them. CDR3 protein: CASSLDLGDEQFF. The CDR3 DNA sequence: TGTGCCAGCAGCTTAGATTTGGGCGATGAGCAGTTCTTC.

The chain has TRBV23-1 and TRBJ1-2; D might be TRBD1 (5 bases). TRBV23-1 is sorted into the ORF group, with uncertain function. V lost 3 bases to trimming and J lost 8 bases, with 13 bases between them. The CDR3 consists of 13 residues. The CDR3 region has the DNA TGCGCCAGCAGTCATCCACCCCGGGGCGGCTACACCTTC. Its translation: CASSHPPRGGYTF.

This clonotype appeared a few times. This chain joins TRBV6-2 or TRBV6-3 and TRBJ2-7, with no clear D. This CDR3 region has 13 residues. CDR1 MNHEY and CDR2 SVGEGT come from the germline V gene. Trimming took 2 bases from V and 3 from J, leaving 8 bases between them. The CDR3 loop is CASSYLLDYEQYF. DNA for the CDR3: TGTGCCAGCAGTTACCTTCTCGACTACGAGCAGTACTTC.

This chain connects TRBV20-1 to TRBJ2-5, with D possibly being TRBD2 (6 bases). V lost 0 bases to trimming and J lost 5 bases, with 7 bases between them. This CDR3 region has 12 residues. The V gene's germline CDR1 is DFQATT and CDR2 SNEGSKA (reference sequence). This CDR3 reads CSARDAGETQYF. The CDR3 DNA sequence: TGCAGTGCTAGAGATGCGGGGGAGACCCAGTACTTC.

The table lists this clonotype with a few counts. The J gene is TRBJ2-7, the V gene TRBV29-1; the match to TRBD1 covers 11 bases. The germline gives CDR1 SQVTM, CDR2 ANQGSEA. This CDR3 spans 14 amino acids. V gave up 3 bases and J gave up 6 bases; unmatched junction bases: 7. The CDR3 coding sequence is TGCAGCGTTGAGCCGGGACAGGGGGATGGCGAGCAGTACTTC. Amino acids: CSVEPGQGDGEQYF.

In its sample, this clonotype was seen many times. The rearrangement links TRBV10-3 to TRBJ2-1; 7 bases are shared with TRBD2. V lost 4 bases, J lost 5 bases, and 8 bases stayed unmatched. The V gene's germline CDR1 is ENHRY and CDR2 SYGVKD. The CDR3 loop spans 15 amino acids. CDR3 DNA sequence: TGTGCCATCAGTGGGAGGCGGGGGAGCGACAATGAGCAGTTCTTC. This encodes CAISGRRGSDNEQFF.

J is TRBJ2-1 and V is TRBV10-1; 7 bases align to TRBD2. CDR3 length equals 16 residues. The V gene's germline CDR1 is WNHNN and CDR2 SYGVQD (reference sequence). Trimming took 4 bases from V and 2 from J; bases not matched to a gene: 8. DNA of the CDR3: TGCGCCAGCAGTGGGGCAGCTAGCGGAGCCTACAATGAGCAGTTCTTC. This sequence encodes CASSGAASGAYNEQFF.

This chain connects TRBV7-2 to TRBJ1-3; 8 positions agree with TRBD1. Trimming removed 5 bases from V and 1 base from J; junction bases left unmatched: 4. There are 15 residues in the CDR3. CDR1 is SGHTA and CDR2 is FQGNSA in the germline V gene. The CDR3 protein is CASSRQGRSGNTIYF. In nucleotides, the CDR3 is TGTGCCAGCAGCCGACAGGGGAGATCTGGAAACACCATATATTTT. Variable domain in full (rest from reference TRBV7-2 and TRBJ1-3): GAGVSQSPSNKVTEKGKDVELRCDPISGHTALYWYRQSLGQGLEFLIYFQGNSAPDKSGLPSDRFSAERTGGSVSTLTIQRTQQEDSAVYLCASSRQGRSGNTIYFGEGSWLTVV.

The chain is built from TRBV7-2 and TRBJ2-6; 11 bases align to TRBD1. The J segment lost 2 bases and the V segment lost 4 bases, leaving 1 base of the junction unmatched. The CDR3 loop spans 16 amino acids. Germline V gives CDR1 SGHTA, CDR2 FQGNSA. The CDR3: CASSWDRGAGANVLTF. CDR3 sequence (DNA): TGTGCCAGCAGCTGGGACAGGGGGGCTGGGGCCAACGTCCTGACTTTC.

The J gene is TRBJ2-1, the V gene TRBV9; D remains unclear. The CDR3 is 13 amino acids. Germline V gene data show CDR1 as SGDLS and CDR2 as YYNGEE. The ends were cut back, 0 bases at V and 9 bases at J, with 10 bases in the middle. The CDR3 here is CASSVVSSGEQFF. The CDR3 region has the DNA TGTGCCAGCAGCGTAGTTTCCTCGGGTGAGCAGTTCTTC.

The chain couples TRBV20-1 to TRBJ1-5, with D hard to call. Looked up from germline, CDR1 is DFQATT and CDR2 is SNEGSKA (reference sequence). Trimming removed 0 bases at V and 4 bases at J, with 7 bases between. The CDR3 contains 13 residues. The CDR3 region has the DNA TGCAGTGCTAGAGATCCGGGGAATCAGCCCCAGCATTTT. Protein: CSARDPGNQPQHF.

A few counts support this clonotype. The genes are TRBV20-1 and TRBJ2-7, with TRBD1 matching 8 bases. V shed 1 base and J 3 bases; nucleotides not matched to a gene: 5. This CDR3 has 14 amino acids. The germline V gene encodes CDR1 DFQATT and CDR2 SNEGSKA (reference sequence). This chain's CDR3 is CSARGAGGYYEQYF. CDR3 nucleotides: TGCAGTGCTAGAGGGGCAGGGGGCTACTACGAGCAGTACTTC.

This clonotype was detected only a few times. The chain has TRBV7-3 and TRBJ2-2, with D possibly TRBD2 on 5 matching bases. Deletions cut 5 bases from V and 0 bases from J, with 13 bases between. Germline V lookup: CDR1 SGHTA, CDR2 FQGTGA. This CDR3 region has 16 residues. CDR3 region: CASSPGSFANTGELFF. The CDR3 nucleotides are TGTGCCAGCAGCCCGGGATCGTTCGCGAACACCGGGGAGCTGTTTTTT. The full variable domain, completed using reference TRBV7-3 and TRBJ2-2, is GAGVSQTPSNKVTEKGKYVELRCDPISGHTALYWYRQSLGQGPEFLIYFQGTGAADDSGLPNDRFFAVRPEGSVSTLKIQRTERGDSAVYLCASSPGSFANTGELFFGEGSRLTVL.

This clonotype has a handful of counts. The chain is built from TRBV6-1 and TRBJ2-7; 8 positions match TRBD1. Germline V CDR1 and CDR2: MNHNS, SASEGT. Germline trimming cut 6 bases from V and 5 bases from J; bases unmatched to any gene: 6. The CDR3 contains 13 residues. The CDR3 bases are TGTGCCAGCAGACCGGACAGGGTCCACGAGCAGTACTTC. It specifies CASRPDRVHEQYF.

This clonotype was seen more than once but under ten times. The rearrangement links TRBV7-3 to TRBJ2-3; D is unresolved. This CDR3 has 17 amino acids. The V gene lost 0 bases and the J gene lost 0 bases, with 13 bases spanning the gap. Germline CDR1 and CDR2: SGHTA and FQGTGA. CDR3 nucleotides: TGTGCCAGCAGCTTAACGTTCGGGCTAGATAGCACAGATACGCAGTATTTT. Translation gives CASSLTFGLDSTDTQYF.

V is TRBV10-1 and J is TRBJ2-6; D is perhaps TRBD2 (5 bases). The CDR3 spans 17 residues. Trimming shortened V by 6 bases and J by 0 bases, and 15 bases separated the two germline ends. Germline CDR1 is WNHNN and CDR2 is SYGVQD (reference sequence). CDR3 nucleotides: TGCGCCAGCAGCCGAGGAGGACTCCCCTCTGGGGCCAACGTCCTGACTTTC. Translating gives CASSRGGLPSGANVLTF.

The chain recombines TRBV5-1 with TRBJ2-2; possibly TRBD2 for D (5 bases). The germline CDR1 and CDR2 sequences are SGHRS and YFSETQ. V was trimmed by 0 bases and J by 3 bases, leaving 12 bases between them. This CDR3 contains 16 residues. This chain's CDR3 is CASSLGERWDTGELFF. The CDR3 DNA sequence: TGCGCCAGCAGCTTGGGAGAGCGGTGGGACACCGGGGAGCTGTTTTTT.

The V and J genes are TRBV7-2 and TRBJ1-6; weak D call: TRBD1 (5 bases). CDR1 SGHTA and CDR2 FQGNSA come from the germline V gene. The CDR3 spans 14 residues. V was shortened by 5 bases and J by 9 bases, with 14 bases between the two germline ends. In DNA, the CDR3 is TGTGCCAGCAGCCCAGACAGTTTCGGTTCACCCCTCCACTTT. Amino acid sequence: CASSPDSFGSPLHF. The full variable domain, in which reference TRBV7-2 and TRBJ1-6 provide the parts outside the CDR3, is GAGVSQSPSNKVTEKGKDVELRCDPISGHTALYWYRQSLGQGLEFLIYFQGNSAPDKSGLPSDRFSAERTGGSVSTLTIQRTQQEDSAVYLCASSPDSFGSPLHFGNGTRLTVT.

This clonotype was seen only a few times. This sequence joins TRBV6-2 or TRBV6-3 and TRBJ2-2; perhaps TRBD1 as D (6 bases). Deletions cut 5 bases from V and 2 bases from J, with 12 bases between. The CDR3 loop spans 15 amino acids. Germline CDR1 reads MNHEY; CDR2 reads SVGEGT. The CDR3 DNA is TGTGCCAGCAGTGCCCCAGGGGTTAACACCGGGGAGCTGTTTTTT. It specifies CASSAPGVNTGELFF.

The V and J genes are TRBV12-3 or TRBV12-4 and TRBJ2-2; 7 nucleotides line up with TRBD1. The CDR3 has 15 amino acids. With 6 bases clipped from V and 2 bases from J, the junction kept 6 bases outside the gene matches. The CDR3 loop reads CASSQTGSNTGELFF. DNA for the CDR3: TGTGCCAGCAGCCAGACAGGGAGTAACACCGGGGAGCTGTTTTTT.

This clonotype was picked up many times. This chain connects TRBV20-1 to TRBJ2-5, with D possibly called TRBD1 or TRBD2 (5 bases each). The V gene's germline CDR1 is DFQATT and CDR2 SNEGSKA (reference sequence). This CDR3 has 11 residues. V was clipped by 6 bases and J by 5 bases, with 10 bases between them. The CDR3 DNA sequence: TGCAGTGCGGGGACCCATGAGACCCAGTACTTC. Protein product: CSAGTHETQYF.

In DNA form, the CDR3 reads TGTGCCAGCAGCCCCTTCGGGACAGGGTTTTCTGAAGCTTTCTTT. Translating it yields CASSPFGTGFSEAFF. The chain is built from TRBV3-1 and TRBJ1-1; 9 bases match TRBD1. The germline gives CDR1 LGHDT, CDR2 YNNKEL (reference sequence). This CDR3 is 15 amino acids long. The V segment lost 4 bases and the J segment 6 bases; nucleotides outside the gene matches: 9.